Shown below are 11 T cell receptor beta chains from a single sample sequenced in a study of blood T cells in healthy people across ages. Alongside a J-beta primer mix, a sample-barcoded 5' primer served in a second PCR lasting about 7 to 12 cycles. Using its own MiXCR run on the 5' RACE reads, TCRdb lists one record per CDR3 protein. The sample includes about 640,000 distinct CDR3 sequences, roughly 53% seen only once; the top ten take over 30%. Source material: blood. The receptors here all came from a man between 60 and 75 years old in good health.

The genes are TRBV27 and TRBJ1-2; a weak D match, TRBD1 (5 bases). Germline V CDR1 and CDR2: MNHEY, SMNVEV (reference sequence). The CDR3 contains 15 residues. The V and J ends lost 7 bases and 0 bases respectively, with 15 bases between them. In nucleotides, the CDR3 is TGTGCCAGCACCCCCGGGGCTGGGGCTAACTATGGCTACACCTTC. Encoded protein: CASTPGAGANYGYTF.

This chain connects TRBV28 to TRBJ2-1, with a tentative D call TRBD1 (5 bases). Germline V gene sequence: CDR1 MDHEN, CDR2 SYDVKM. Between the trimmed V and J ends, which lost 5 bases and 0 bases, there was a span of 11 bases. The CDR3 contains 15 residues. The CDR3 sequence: CASSLTDLSYNEQFF. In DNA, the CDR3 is TGTGCCAGCAGTCTGACAGACCTCTCCTACAATGAGCAGTTCTTC. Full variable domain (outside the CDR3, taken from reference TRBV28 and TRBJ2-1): DVKVTQSSRYLVKRTGEKVFLECVQDMDHENMFWYRQDPGLGLRLIYFSYDVKMKEKGDIPEGYSVSREKKERFSLILESASTNQTSMYLCASSLTDLSYNEQFFGPGTRLTVL.

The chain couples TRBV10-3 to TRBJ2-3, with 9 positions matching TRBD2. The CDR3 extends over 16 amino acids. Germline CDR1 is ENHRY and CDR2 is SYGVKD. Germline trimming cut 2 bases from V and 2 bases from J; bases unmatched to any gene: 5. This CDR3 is CAISESLAGPTDTQYF. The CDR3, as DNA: TGTGCCATCAGTGAGAGTCTAGCGGGGCCCACAGATACGCAGTATTTT.

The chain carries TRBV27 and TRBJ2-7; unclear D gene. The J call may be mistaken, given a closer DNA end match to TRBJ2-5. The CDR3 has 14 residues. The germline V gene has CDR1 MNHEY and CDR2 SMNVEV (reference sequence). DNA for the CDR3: TGTGCCAGCAGTTCCCTCCTTGAAAGGGAGACCCAGTACTTC. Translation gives CASSSLLERETQYF.

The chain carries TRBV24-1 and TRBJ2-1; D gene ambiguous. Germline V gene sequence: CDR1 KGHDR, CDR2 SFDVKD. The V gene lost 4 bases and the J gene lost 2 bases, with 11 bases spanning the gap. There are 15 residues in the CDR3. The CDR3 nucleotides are TGTGCCACCAGTGACGGGCCTCCCGCCTACAATGAGCAGTTCTTC. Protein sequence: CATSDGPPAYNEQFF.

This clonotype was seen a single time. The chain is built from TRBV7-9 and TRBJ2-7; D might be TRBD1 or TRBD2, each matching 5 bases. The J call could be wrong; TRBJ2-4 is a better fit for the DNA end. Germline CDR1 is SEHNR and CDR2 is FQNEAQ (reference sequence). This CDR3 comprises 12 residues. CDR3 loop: CASSPLGDIQYF. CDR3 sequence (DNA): TGTGCCAGCAGCCCCTTGGGGGACATTCAGTACTTC.

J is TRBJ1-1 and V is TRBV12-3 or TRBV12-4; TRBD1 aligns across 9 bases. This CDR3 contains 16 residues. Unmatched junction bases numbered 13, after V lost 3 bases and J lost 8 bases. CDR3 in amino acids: CASSLSRGQGRAEAFF. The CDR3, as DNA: TGTGCCAGCAGTTTGTCACGGGGACAGGGACGAGCGGAAGCTTTCTTT.

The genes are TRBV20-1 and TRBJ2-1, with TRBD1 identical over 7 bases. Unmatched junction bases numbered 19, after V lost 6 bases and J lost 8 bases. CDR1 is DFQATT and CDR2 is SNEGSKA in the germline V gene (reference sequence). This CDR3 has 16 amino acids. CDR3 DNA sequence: TGCAGTGCCTCATCTAGCCCGGCAGGGGGTTCGTATGAGCAGTTCTTC. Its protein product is CSASSSPAGGSYEQFF.

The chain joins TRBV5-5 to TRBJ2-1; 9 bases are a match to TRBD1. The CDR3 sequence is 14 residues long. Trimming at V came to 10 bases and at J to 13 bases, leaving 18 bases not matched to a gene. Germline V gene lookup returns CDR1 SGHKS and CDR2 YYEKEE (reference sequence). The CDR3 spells CASSGTGYGETQFF. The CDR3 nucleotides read TGTGCCTCATCCGGGACAGGGTATGGAGAGACCCAGTTCTTC.

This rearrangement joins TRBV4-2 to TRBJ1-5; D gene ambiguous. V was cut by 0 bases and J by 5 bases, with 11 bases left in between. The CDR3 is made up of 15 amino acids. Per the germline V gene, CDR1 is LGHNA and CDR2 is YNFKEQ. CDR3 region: CASSQEFRLHQPQHF. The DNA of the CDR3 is TGTGCCAGCAGCCAAGAATTTCGACTTCATCAGCCCCAGCATTTT.

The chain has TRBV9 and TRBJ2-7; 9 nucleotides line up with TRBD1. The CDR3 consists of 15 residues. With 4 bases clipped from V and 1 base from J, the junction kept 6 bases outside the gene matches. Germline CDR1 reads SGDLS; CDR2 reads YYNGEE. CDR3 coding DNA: TGTGCCAGCAGCTCCAGGACAGGGGAATCCTACGAGCAGTACTTC. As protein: CASSSRTGESYEQYF.